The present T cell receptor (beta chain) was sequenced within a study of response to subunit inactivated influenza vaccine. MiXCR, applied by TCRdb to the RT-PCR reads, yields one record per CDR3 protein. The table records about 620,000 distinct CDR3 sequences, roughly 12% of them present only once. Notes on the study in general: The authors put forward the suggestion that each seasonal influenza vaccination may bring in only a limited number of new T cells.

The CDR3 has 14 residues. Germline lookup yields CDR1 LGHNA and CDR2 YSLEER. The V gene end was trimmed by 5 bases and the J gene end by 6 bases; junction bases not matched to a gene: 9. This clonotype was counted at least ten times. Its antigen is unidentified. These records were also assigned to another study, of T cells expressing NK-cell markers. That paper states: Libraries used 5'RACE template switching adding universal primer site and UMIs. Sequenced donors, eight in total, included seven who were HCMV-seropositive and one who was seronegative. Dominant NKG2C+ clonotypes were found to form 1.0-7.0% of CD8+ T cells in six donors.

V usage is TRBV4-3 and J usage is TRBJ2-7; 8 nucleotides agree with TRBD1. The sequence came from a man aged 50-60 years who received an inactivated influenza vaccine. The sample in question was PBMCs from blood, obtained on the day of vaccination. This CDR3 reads CASSYSRGLGEQYF. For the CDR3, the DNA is TGCGCCAGCAGCTACTCCAGGGGGCTCGGCGAGCAGTACTTC.